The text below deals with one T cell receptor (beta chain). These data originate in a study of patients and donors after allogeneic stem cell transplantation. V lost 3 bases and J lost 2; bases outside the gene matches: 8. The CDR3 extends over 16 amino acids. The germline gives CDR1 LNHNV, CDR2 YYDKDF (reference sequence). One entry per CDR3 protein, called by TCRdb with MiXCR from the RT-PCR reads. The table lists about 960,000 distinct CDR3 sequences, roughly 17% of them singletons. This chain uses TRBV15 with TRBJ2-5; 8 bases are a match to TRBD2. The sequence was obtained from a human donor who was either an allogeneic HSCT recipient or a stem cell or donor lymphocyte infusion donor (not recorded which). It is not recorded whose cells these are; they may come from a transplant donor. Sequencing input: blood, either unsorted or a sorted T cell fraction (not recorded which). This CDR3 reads CATSSQRGRAQETQYF. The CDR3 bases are TGTGCCACCAGCAGCCAGCGGGGGCGGGCTCAAGAGACCCAGTACTTC. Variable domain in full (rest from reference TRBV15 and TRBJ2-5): DAMVIQNPRYQVTQFGKPVTLSCSQTLNHNVMYWYQQKSSQAPKLLFHYYDKDFNNEADTPDNFQSRRPNTSFCFLDIRSPGLGDTAMYLCATSSQRGRAQETQYFGPGTRLLVL.